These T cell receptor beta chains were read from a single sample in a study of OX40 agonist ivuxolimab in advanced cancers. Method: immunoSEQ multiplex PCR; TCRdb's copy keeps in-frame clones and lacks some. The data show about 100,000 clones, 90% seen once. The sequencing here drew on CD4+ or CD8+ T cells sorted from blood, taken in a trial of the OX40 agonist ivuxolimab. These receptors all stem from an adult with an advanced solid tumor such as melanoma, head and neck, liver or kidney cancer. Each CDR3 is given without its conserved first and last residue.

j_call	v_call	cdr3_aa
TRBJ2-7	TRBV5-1	ASSLHNGYEQY
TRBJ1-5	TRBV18	ARSPLDRRPRTYSNQPQH
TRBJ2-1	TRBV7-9	ASSPPKWVSSYNEQF
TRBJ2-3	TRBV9	ASSAKGTVPDTQY
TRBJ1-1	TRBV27	ASPRSLRDRVNTEAF
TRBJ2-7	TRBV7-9	ASSLELAEQY
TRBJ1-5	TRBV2	ASRERLNPNQPQH
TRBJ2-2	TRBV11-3	ASSSGQGAPGELF
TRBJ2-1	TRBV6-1	ASNARSYNEQF
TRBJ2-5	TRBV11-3	ASSVGQSLQETQY
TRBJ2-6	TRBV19	ASSPRGAGANVLT
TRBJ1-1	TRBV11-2	ASSLGQAQKAF
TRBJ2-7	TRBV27	ASKRSGPGAYEQY
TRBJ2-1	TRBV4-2	ASSQLLAGGFYNEQF
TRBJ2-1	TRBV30	AWSVGGESYNEQF
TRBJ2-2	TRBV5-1	ASSTGRVNTGELF
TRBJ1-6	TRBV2	ASRAGTVDSPLH
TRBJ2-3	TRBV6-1	ASRFTDTQY
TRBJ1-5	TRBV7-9	ASSLAGRNQPQH
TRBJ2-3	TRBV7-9	ASSSPDRGGTDTQY
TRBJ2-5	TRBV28	ASSFGTPMGETQY
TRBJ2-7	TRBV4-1	ASSLVGVGEQY
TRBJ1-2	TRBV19	ASSDKGQRRIRDGYT
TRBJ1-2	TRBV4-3	ASSQEEYGQGNYGYT
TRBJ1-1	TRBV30	AWGRGNTEAF
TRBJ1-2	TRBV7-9	ASTIGQGGFGYT
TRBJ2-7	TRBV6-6	AGRTAGYEQY
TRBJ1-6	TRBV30	AWSSSSPLH
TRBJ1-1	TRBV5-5	ASSWGDGGPNTEAF
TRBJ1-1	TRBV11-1	ASSYLPRGTEAF
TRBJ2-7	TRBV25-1	ASSEWDLWGEQY
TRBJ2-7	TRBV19	ASSINRNYEQY
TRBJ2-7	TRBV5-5	ASSYDSYEQY
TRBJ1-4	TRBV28	ASRVGTEKLF
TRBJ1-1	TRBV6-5	ASSTRSVAF
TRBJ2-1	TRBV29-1	SVEASGAYNEQF
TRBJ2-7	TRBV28	ASSLSLAGGVRNEQY
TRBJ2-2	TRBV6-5	ASSLSDTGELF
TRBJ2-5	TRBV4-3	ASSLGTGKETQY
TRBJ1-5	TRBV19	ASSITLRTASNQPQH
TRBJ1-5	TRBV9	ASSVAPGQPQH
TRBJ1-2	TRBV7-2	ASSSRTGLGYT